The rows below give T cell receptor beta chains drawn from one sample of a study of cytomegalovirus exposure and HLA in healthy donors. TCRdb's copy holds only in-frame clones and misses some; the assay was immunoSEQ multiplex PCR. The profile covers over 100,000 clones, with 73% appearing a single time and over 7.5% taken by the ten largest. Sequencing used PBMCs. These receptors came from a man in his forties in good health and CMV-seronegative. The CDR3 runs from the conserved cysteine through the conserved F or W. The order of the fields is J gene, V gene, clone size, D gene, CDR3 protein. D genes are given only for firm matches. Clone size appears in some rows only: once, few, many, or a class for an expanded clone.

>TRBJ1-6|TRBV5-8|.|TRBD1
CASSLVTRTGVGSPLHF
>TRBJ1-5|TRBV6-5|few|.
CASRAATGNQPQHF
>TRBJ2-5|TRBV18|.|.
CASSPEAEGTQYF
>TRBJ1-6|TRBV7-9|.|.
CASSLSGPNSPLHF
>TRBJ2-7|TRBV4-2|once|.
CASSPPGGGTYEQYF
>TRBJ2-1|TRBV6-5|.|TRBD1
CASLGQGARNEQFF
>TRBJ2-7|TRBV29-1|.|TRBD1
CSVSRTGTENEEQYF
>TRBJ2-5|TRBV6-5|few|.
CASSARQTQETQYF
>TRBJ2-7|TRBV7-8|.|TRBD1
CASSLGGTGSSYEQYF
>TRBJ1-3|TRBV27|.|TRBD1
CASSKERTGSVNTIYF
>TRBJ2-1|TRBV5-1|.|TRBD1
CASSLGQGAYNEQFF
>TRBJ1-2|TRBV4-3|.|.
CASSPERTVYGYTF
>TRBJ2-5|TRBV4-1|.|.
CASSHPDSYQETQYF
>TRBJ2-1|TRBV29-1|.|.
CSVEDLGRDTVEQFF
>TRBJ2-7|TRBV7-9|.|.
CASSSTYEQYF
>TRBJ1-6|TRBV28|.|.
CASRNGVYSPLHF